This TCR beta chain was retrieved from a study of Graves' ophthalmopathy and Graves' hyperthyroidism. General study findings and limits: Ophthalmopathy and stable hyperthyroidism were discriminated by a 13-signature model, with over 85% sensitivity and 80% to 84% specificity. Blood samples also showed most expanded thyroid clonotypes exceeding 0.001 frequency.

Exclusion criteria comprised other autoimmune diseases, uncontrolled infections, pregnancy or lactation in patients. The CDR3 is 15 amino acids. Per the germline V gene, CDR1 is ENHRY and CDR2 is SYGVKD. With 8 bases removed from V and 1 base from J, the gap between germline ends came to 17 bases. On this clonotype: The antigen remains undetermined.

Amplified TCR beta CDR3 regions were obtained using RNA transcripts as template. Amplification began with first-round RT-PCR using HTBI primers, then second-round multiplex PCR was performed. TCRdb analysed the multiplex PCR reads with MiXCR anew, one entry per CDR3 protein. The sample holds 600,000 to 650,000 distinct CDR3 sequences, 22% seen once. The origin of this receptor is a woman younger than 30 with stable Graves' hyperthyroidism. Some clones in this sample may be carry-over from other donors' samples. Sequenced sample: peripheral blood. V and J are TRBV10-3 and TRBJ2-5; TRBD2 might be the D (6 bases). For the CDR3, the DNA is TGTGCCATCGGAGGGGTTCCAGACGGCCAAGAGACCCAGTACTTC. Its protein is CAIGGVPDGQETQYF.